This T cell receptor (beta chain) was documented in a study of PD-L1 blockade in urothelial cancer. From germline, CDR1 is SNHLY and CDR2 FYNNEI. V lost 6 bases and J 0 bases, leaving 13 bases between the germline ends. This CDR3 is 15 amino acids long. This clone has a handful of counts. The protocol was immunoSEQ multiplex PCR, while the TCRdb copy is restricted to in-frame clones and leaves out a portion. In the table there are some 84,000 clones, around 87% of which are singletons. The TCR was taken from a woman aged 70-85 years with urothelial cancer. The chain links TRBV2 to TRBJ2-3; tentative D call: TRBD1 (6 bases). Specimen: PBMCs, collected around atezolizumab (anti-PD-L1) treatment. The DNA for the CDR3 is TGTGCCAGCAGCCAACAGGGATCGAGCACAGATACGCAGTATTTT. Translation: CASSQQGSSTDTQYF.